Listed here are 26 T cell receptor beta chains from one sample, sequenced in a study of cytomegalovirus exposure and HLA in healthy donors. The PCR had 60 Vbeta and 13 Jbeta primers. Sequencing used immunoSEQ multiplex PCR; TCRdb keeps in-frame clones, though not all of them. The table includes 95,000 to 100,000 clones, roughly 85% detected once. The sequenced material came from PBMCs. All receptors derive from a man aged 25 to 40 in good health and CMV-seronegative.

The chain links TRBV7-9 to TRBJ2-5; D ambiguous. The CDR3 contains 11 residues. Germline CDR1 is SEHNR and CDR2 is FQNEAQ (reference sequence). V shed 4 bases and J shed 2 bases, with 2 bases lying between them. The DNA of the CDR3 is TGTGCCAGCAGCTCACAAGAGACCCAGTACTTC. Encoded protein: CASSSQETQYF.

The chain joins TRBV7-9 to TRBJ1-6; 7 bases agree with TRBD1. This CDR3 is built from 17 residues. V gave up 1 base and J gave up 6 bases; unmatched junction bases: 9. Germline V gene data show CDR1 as SEHNR and CDR2 as FQNEAQ (reference sequence). CDR3 bases: TGTGCCAGCAGCTTAGGGGACAGTTGGGGACCTAATTCACCCCTCCACTTT. It is translated as CASSLGDSWGPNSPLHF.

The rearrangement uses TRBV9 and TRBJ2-5; a possible D gene is TRBD2 (7 bases). The V end lost 4 bases, the J end lost 3 bases, and 16 bases lay between the germline ends. The CDR3 has 15 residues. Germline V CDR1 and CDR2: SGDLS, YYNGEE. The CDR3 coding sequence is TGTGCCAGCAGCACCGCGAGGGGGGGCGAAGAGACCCAGTACTTC. It encodes CASSTARGGEETQYF.

The V call is TRBV11-2, the J call TRBJ2-3; D not resolved. Germline-derived CDR1 and CDR2 are SGHAT and FQNNGV. Trimming shortened V by 5 bases and J by 0 bases, and 15 bases separated the two germline ends. There are 16 residues in the CDR3. CDR3 sequence (DNA): TGTGCCAGCAGCCCGACTCGATCCCATAGCACAGATACGCAGTATTTT. Translating gives CASSPTRSHSTDTQYF.

There are a few counts of this clone. The chain combines TRBV5-1 with TRBJ1-1, with no clear D. The CDR3 consists of 15 residues. Trimming removed 5 bases at V and 3 bases at J, with 17 bases between. CDR1 is SGHRS, CDR2 YFSETQ, per germline. The chain's CDR3 is CASRVFLDEHTEAFF. In nucleotides, the CDR3 is TGCGCCAGCAGAGTCTTTCTAGACGAGCACACTGAAGCTTTCTTT.

J is TRBJ2-5 and V is TRBV5-1; 7 bases agree with TRBD1. The DNA end is a closer match to TRBJ2-7, so the J assignment may be wrong. CDR1 is SGHRS, CDR2 YFSETQ, per germline. This CDR3 has 14 amino acids. The CDR3 bases are TGCGCCAGCAGCTCCTCAGGGGGAAGCGACGAGCAGTACTTC. Its protein product is CASSSSGGSDEQYF.

V and J are TRBV4-3 and TRBJ2-6; D is undetermined. Germline CDR1 reads LGHNA; CDR2 reads YSLEER. The CDR3 consists of 14 residues. V gave up 4 bases and J gave up 0 bases, with 4 bases separating them. CDR3 amino acids: CASSPGSGANVLTF. The CDR3 nucleotides read TGCGCCAGCAGCCCGGGCTCTGGGGCCAACGTCCTGACTTTC.

This clone was seen more than once but under ten times. This chain uses TRBV9 with TRBJ2-7; TRBD1 is a possible D gene (6 bases). The CDR3 runs 14 residues. Germline V gene data show CDR1 as SGDLS and CDR2 as YYNGEE. The germline V and J ends were trimmed by 0 bases and 2 bases, with 9 bases remaining between them. In nucleotides, the CDR3 is TGTGCCAGCAGCGTAGGGGGGACACCCTACGAGCAGTACTTC. Protein sequence: CASSVGGTPYEQYF.

To note about this clone: This specimen includes other DNA sequences encoding the same CDR3. The chain has TRBV19 and TRBJ2-5; D might be TRBD2 (5 bases). This CDR3 spans 14 amino acids. The V gene's germline CDR1 is LNHDA and CDR2 SQIVND (reference sequence). With 1 base removed from V and 1 base from J, the gap between germline ends came to 7 bases. The CDR3 coding sequence is TGTGCCAGTAGTATAGGCGGGTCCCAAGAGACCCAGTACTTC. Amino acids: CASSIGGSQETQYF.

This chain uses TRBV7-3 with TRBJ2-5; TRBD2 agrees at 10 bases. The ends lost 5 bases at V and 5 bases at J; junction bases unmatched: 11. CDR3 length: 16 amino acids. Germline assignment: CDR1 SGHTA and CDR2 FQGTGA. The CDR3 protein is CASSDSGGASMETQYF. The CDR3 bases are TGTGCCAGCAGCGACAGCGGGGGGGCCAGTATGGAGACCCAGTACTTC.

As DNA, the CDR3 is TGTGCCAGCTCACCCCGGACAGCCGCTAATGAAAAACTGTTTTTT. It specifies CASSPRTAANEKLFF. This chain joins TRBV18 and TRBJ1-4, with a weak D call TRBD1 (6 bases). This CDR3 has 15 amino acids. Germline V gene sequence: CDR1 KGHSH, CDR2 LQKENI. Between the trimmed V and J ends, which lost 3 bases and 3 bases, there was a span of 11 bases.

This clone was picked up a small number of times. The CDR3 is CASSGTSVQYF. Written as DNA, the CDR3 is TGTGCCAGCAGCGGGACATCCGTGCAGTACTTC. This rearrangement joins TRBV6-1 to TRBJ2-7; TRBD1 is a possible D gene (6 bases). Trimming pared 6 bases from V and 9 bases from J, leaving 12 bases between. Germline CDR1 MNHNS, CDR2 SASEGT. The CDR3 has 11 residues.

The rearrangement uses TRBV30 and TRBJ1-6; D gene ambiguous. CDR3 size: 16 residues. Per germline, CDR1 GTSNPN and CDR2 SVGIG (reference sequence). Trimming shortened V by 3 bases and J by 4 bases, and 16 bases separated the two germline ends. The CDR3 coding sequence is TGTGCCTGGAGCAAAGTAGAGGCCCTTTATAATTCACCCCTCCACTTT. Translating gives CAWSKVEALYNSPLHF.

This clone was picked up one time. This chain joins TRBV5-4 and TRBJ1-4; the D gene is possibly TRBD1 (5 bases). This CDR3 contains 15 residues. CDR1 and CDR2 (germline): SGHNT, YYREEE (reference sequence). V was pared by 5 bases and J by 5 bases, with 16 bases between. The CDR3 DNA is TGTGCCAGCAGTCTGGCGGCGGACAACAATGAAAAACTGTTTTTT. Translated: CASSLAADNNEKLFF.

This clone was seen once. The chain employs TRBV2 and TRBJ2-6, with D possibly matching TRBD2 (6 bases). V was pared by 7 bases and J by 0 bases, with 13 bases between. The germline V gene encodes CDR1 SNHLY and CDR2 FYNNEI. This CDR3 contains 16 residues. The CDR3: CASTMDGSSGANVLTF. CDR3 in DNA: TGTGCCAGCACTATGGACGGGAGCTCTGGGGCCAACGTCCTGACTTTC.

The chain recombines TRBV4-2 with TRBJ1-5; a weak D match, TRBD1 (5 bases). There are 16 residues in the CDR3. Between the trimmed V and J ends, which lost 6 bases and 6 bases, there was a span of 21 bases. CDR1 and CDR2 (germline): LGHNA, YNFKEQ. The CDR3 region is CASRPTAGGSSQPQHF. The CDR3 coding sequence is TGTGCCAGCAGACCTACTGCGGGGGGTTCGAGTCAGCCCCAGCATTTT.

This chain connects TRBV11-2 to TRBJ1-2; unclear D gene. The CDR3 has 12 amino acids. V was clipped by 1 base and J by 7 bases, with 7 bases between them. CDR1 SGHAT and CDR2 FQNNGV come from the germline V gene. CDR3 loop: CASSLGGSGYTF. CDR3 coding DNA: TGTGCCAGCAGCTTAGGTGGCAGTGGCTACACCTTC. Full variable domain (outside the CDR3, taken from reference TRBV11-2 and TRBJ1-2): EAGVAQSPRYKIIEKRQSVAFWCNPISGHATLYWYQQILGQGPKLLIQFQNNGVVDDSQLPKDRFSAERLKGVDSTLKIQPAKLEDSAVYLCASSLGGSGYTFGSGTRLTVV.

The chain is built from TRBV27 and TRBJ2-3; D might be TRBD2 (5 bases). CDR1 is MNHEY and CDR2 is SMNVEV in the germline V gene (reference sequence). This CDR3 contains 15 residues. With 2 bases removed from V and 3 bases from J, the gap between germline ends came to 12 bases. CDR3 sequence: CASSLVEGATDTQYF. The CDR3 DNA reads TGTGCCAGCAGTTTAGTAGAGGGAGCGACAGATACGCAGTATTTT.

This clone has more than one count but fewer than ten. J is TRBJ1-5 and V is TRBV10-3; TRBD1 matches at 7 bases. The CDR3 loop spans 13 amino acids. J lost 2 bases, V lost 10 bases, and 5 bases had no gene match. The V gene's germline CDR1 is ENHRY and CDR2 SYGVKD. The CDR3: CATHRGGNQPQHF. The CDR3 nucleotides are TGTGCCACACACAGGGGTGGCAATCAGCCCCAGCATTTT.

The chain employs TRBV30 and TRBJ1-6; 7 bases match TRBD1. CDR1 and CDR2 (germline): GTSNPN, SVGIG (reference sequence). The junction had 7 bases not matched to a gene; V was cut back by 5 bases and J by 9 bases. This CDR3 is 13 amino acids long. This chain's CDR3 is CAWATGAGSPLHF. The DNA of the CDR3 is TGTGCCTGGGCAACAGGGGCAGGTTCACCCCTCCACTTT.

The chain links TRBV9 to TRBJ2-7, with 7 bases aligning to TRBD1. J was trimmed by 0 bases and V by 4 bases; bases with no gene match: 7. The CDR3 totals 15 residues. Germline CDR1 reads SGDLS; CDR2 reads YYNGEE. The CDR3 DNA follows: TGTGCCAGCAGCCCACGAAGGGACAGCTCCTACGAGCAGTACTTC. Translated, it gives CASSPRRDSSYEQYF.

The chain uses TRBV10-3 and TRBJ2-3; TRBD2 matches 12 bases. In germline, CDR1 is ENHRY, CDR2 SYGVKD. The CDR3 runs 15 residues. V shed 6 bases and J 6 bases; nucleotides not matched to a gene: 7. This CDR3 is CAIRVTSGRPDTQYF. The CDR3 DNA sequence: TGTGCCATCAGGGTGACTAGCGGGAGACCCGATACGCAGTATTTT.

This rearrangement joins TRBV19 to TRBJ2-7; D is perhaps TRBD1 (6 bases). The CDR3 contains 11 residues. Trimming shortened V by 8 bases and J by 2 bases, and 7 bases separated the two germline ends. In germline, CDR1 is LNHDA, CDR2 SQIVND (reference sequence). The CDR3 DNA reads as TGTGCCAGTGAGGGGGCCTACGAGCAGTACTTC. It codes for CASEGAYEQYF. The full variable domain, its missing parts supplied by reference TRBV19 and TRBJ2-7, is DGGITQSPKYLFRKEGQNVTLSCEQNLNHDAMYWYRQDPGQGLRLIYYSQIVNDFQKGDIAEGYSVSREKKESFPLTVTSAQKNPTAFYLCASEGAYEQYFGPGTRLTVT.

The chain couples TRBV28 to TRBJ2-7; TRBD2 is a possible D gene (6 bases). This CDR3 is 13 amino acids long. Trimming took off 1 base at V and 3 bases at J, with 7 bases between the two ends. The germline gives CDR1 MDHEN, CDR2 SYDVKM. The CDR3 sequence: CASSLYSGYEQYF. CDR3 sequence (DNA): TGTGCCAGCAGTTTATATAGCGGCTACGAGCAGTACTTC.

V gene TRBV5-3 combines with J gene TRBJ2-7; 8 nucleotides agree with TRBD1. TRBV5-3 is identified as an open reading frame with a role that is uncertain. This CDR3 comprises 13 residues. The V segment lost 2 bases and the J segment 6 bases; nucleotides outside the gene matches: 4. CDR3 bases: TGTGCCAGAAGCTTAGACAGGGGAGCCGAGCAGTACTTC. It translates to CARSLDRGAEQYF.

The genes are TRBV25-1 and TRBJ2-7; D call uncertain. Germline V lookup: CDR1 MGHDK, CDR2 SYGVNS. The ends were cut back, 4 bases at V and 5 bases at J, with 15 bases in the middle. The CDR3 sequence is 14 residues long. CDR3 residues: CASSASGISDEQYF. The DNA for the CDR3 is TGTGCCAGCAGTGCCTCCGGTATTTCGGACGAGCAGTACTTC.